This passage covers 4 T cell receptor beta chains from one sample sequenced in a study of cytotoxic CD8 clonotypes in ibrutinib-treated CLL. Produced via immunoSEQ multiplex PCR; TCRdb's table is partial and in-frame only. The table shows about 21,000 clones, with over 65% occurring only once. This sample comprised PBMCs, obtained before ibrutinib treatment. The receptors were sampled from a human donor with chronic lymphocytic leukemia.

The chain has TRBV19 and TRBJ2-1; TRBD2 might be the D (5 bases). The V gene's germline CDR1 is LNHDA and CDR2 SQIVND (reference sequence). Trimming stripped 0 bases from V and 3 bases from J, with 15 bases between. This CDR3 has 17 amino acids. For the CDR3, the DNA is TGTGCCAGTAGTATAGACCACGACTATCGAGGCTACAATGAGCAGTTCTTC. Its translation is CASSIDHDYRGYNEQFF.

The chain couples TRBV15 to TRBJ2-7; D unresolved. The CDR3 runs to 13 residues. Germline V gene lookup returns CDR1 LNHNV and CDR2 YYDKDF (reference sequence). V lost 1 base to trimming and J lost 2 bases, with 6 bases between them. The CDR3 DNA sequence: TGTGCCACCAGCAGAGGGGCTGCCTACGAGCAGTACTTC. This codes for CATSRGAAYEQYF. The whole variable domain, filled in from reference TRBV15 and TRBJ2-7, reads DAMVIQNPRYQVTQFGKPVTLSCSQTLNHNVMYWYQQKSSQAPKLLFHYYDKDFNNEADTPDNFQSRRPNTSFCFLDIRSPGLGDTAMYLCATSRGAAYEQYFGPGTRLTVT.

The rearrangement links TRBV7-2 to TRBJ2-3, with D possibly matching TRBD2 (5 bases). CDR1 is SGHTA, CDR2 FQGNSA, per germline. The CDR3 has 15 amino acids. The V end was cut by 5 bases, the J end by 5 bases, with 17 bases between. The DNA of the CDR3 is TGTGCCAGCAGCCTCAAGGGCAGGAGCGGAGATACGCAGTATTTT. Protein: CASSLKGRSGDTQYF.

V is TRBV28 and J is TRBJ1-5; D call uncertain. The length of the CDR3 is 14 residues. V shed 3 bases and J shed 6 bases, with 12 bases lying between them. Germline CDR1 reads MDHEN; CDR2 reads SYDVKM. The CDR3 DNA reads TGTGCCAGCAGTTTTTTGAGGGTCGGTCAGCCCCAGCATTTT. Translating it yields CASSFLRVGQPQHF.